The T cell receptor beta chain described here comes from a study of blood T cell repertoires in COVID-19. Overall study: Samples came from the United States, Italy and Spain, spanning acute and convalescent COVID-19. Sources were T cells, B-cell-depleted T cells, or PBMCs; the material itself was cDNA or gDNA.

Cohorts were determined from participant-reported clinical history. The CDR3 has 14 residues. Unmatched junction bases numbered 6, after V lost 4 bases and J lost 7 bases. Germline CDR1 is MNHEY and CDR2 is SVGAGI. The authors' processing: Reference gene primer amplification in the assay estimated nucleated cell counts. The repertoire was sequenced with immunoSEQ multiplex PCR; TCRdb's copy has only in-frame clones and lacks some. V and J calls plus clone size are reproduced from that table; the DNA served to infer D and trimming. The sample consists of 200,000 to 250,000 clones, roughly 84% of them appearing once.

The chain links TRBV6-5 to TRBJ1-3; 8 bases are shared with TRBD1. The sequence was collected from a woman between 40 and 50 years old who had recovered from COVID-19. Sequencing was done on a sample of PBMCs or T cells enriched from blood (not recorded which). DNA of the CDR3: TGTGCCAGCAGTTTGACAGGGGTACAGAACACCATATATTTT. This encodes CASSLTGVQNTIYF.